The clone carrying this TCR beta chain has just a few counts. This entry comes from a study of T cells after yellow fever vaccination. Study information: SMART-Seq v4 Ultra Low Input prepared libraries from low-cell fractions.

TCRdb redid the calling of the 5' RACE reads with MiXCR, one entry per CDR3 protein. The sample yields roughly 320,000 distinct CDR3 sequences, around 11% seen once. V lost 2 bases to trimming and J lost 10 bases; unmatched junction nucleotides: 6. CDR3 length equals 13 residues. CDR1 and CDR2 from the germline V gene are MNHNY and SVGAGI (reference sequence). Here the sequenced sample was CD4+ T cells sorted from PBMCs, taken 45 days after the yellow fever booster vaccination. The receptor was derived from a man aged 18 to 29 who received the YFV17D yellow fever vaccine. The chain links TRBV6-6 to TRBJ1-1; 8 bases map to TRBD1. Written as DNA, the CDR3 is TGTGCCAGCAGTTACGCAGGGGGCGATACAGCTTTCTTT. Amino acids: CASSYAGGDTAFF.